What follows is one T cell receptor (beta chain) and its context. Its matching antigen is unknown. Noted time point: sample taken at primary tumor resection. The authors sequenced whole RNA from tumor, nontumor lung or frozen PBMC without sorting. The sample originates from a study of spatial heterogeneity in lung cancer. The wider study: Raw-read counts averaged over ten per unique TCR and UMI combination. Study conclusions and caveats: More often at tumor resection than at routine follow-up, ubiquitous expanded tumor TCRs were detected in the blood.

Unique molecular identifiers tagged every individual TCR cDNA molecule. Via MiXCR, TCRdb re-called the 5' RACE reads, giving one row per CDR3 protein. The sample includes roughly 25,000 distinct CDR3 sequences, 4% to 6% of them seen just once. The CDR3 has 14 amino acids. Trimming removed 4 bases from V and 4 bases from J, with 13 bases in between. Germline values: CDR1 SGHDN, CDR2 FVKESK. Sequenced material: PBMCs, taken at surgery. This sequence joins TRBV14 and TRBJ1-1; TRBD1 is a possible D gene (6 bases). This clonotype originated in a male donor with early-stage non-small cell lung cancer. CDR3: CASSLRGAATEAFF. CDR3 in DNA: TGTGCCAGCAGCCTTCGGGGGGCAGCCACTGAAGCTTTCTTT.